This TCR beta chain was observed in a study of chemoradiotherapy in HPV16-positive cancers. Study overall: A couple of HPV16-positive patients' cells yielded candidate HPV-specific clones and common motifs.

Findings of the study overall: For HPV16-positive patients, expanding HPV-responsive T cells associated with longer recurrence-free survival.

This clone was seen just once. No antigen is known for it. Produced via immunoSEQ multiplex PCR; TCRdb's table is partial and in-frame only. The sample contains about 1,300 clones, approximately 80% of which appear only once. CDR1 is MNHEY and CDR2 is SVGAGI in the germline V gene. V was trimmed by 6 bases and J by 5 bases, leaving 13 bases between them. This CDR3 contains 14 residues. This chain connects TRBV6-5 to TRBJ1-4; D gene ambiguous. Specimen: tumor tissue, collected from a patient who underwent chemoradiotherapy. The sequence came from a human donor with HPV-associated anogenital cancer. Written as DNA, the CDR3 is TGTGCCAGCAGACCTTACGAAACCAATGAAAAACTGTTTTTT. It codes for CASRPYETNEKLFF.